This TCR beta chain was recorded in a study of cytomegalovirus exposure and HLA in healthy donors. The primer mix had 60 Vbeta and 13 Jbeta primers. Produced via immunoSEQ multiplex PCR; TCRdb's table is partial and in-frame only. This table holds about 190,000 clones, 65% to 75% found once. Note on this clone: Its antigen remains unknown.

The CDR3 covers 15 residues. Germline CDR1 and CDR2: LGHNT and FRNRAP. V shed 6 bases and J shed 0 bases, with 13 bases lying between them. Whole-study results and caveats: It was reportedly the case that the classifier diagnosed cytomegalovirus status with high specificity and sensitivity. A previous analysis found most TCR beta V segments productive roughly 87% or roughly 30% of the time. Common viral pathogens (according to a later analysis) appeared linked to several of the most significant clusters. HLA allele associations emerged for some 16,000 TCR beta sequences in a later analysis, at 0.05 false discovery rate.

The receptor's source is a man aged 30 to 45 in good health and CMV-seropositive. The genes are TRBV12-5 and TRBJ2-3, with D maybe TRBD1 (6 bases). Specimen: PBMCs. CDR3 sequence: CASGTGTFSTDTQYF. CDR3 in DNA: TGTGCTAGTGGAACAGGGACCTTTAGCACAGATACGCAGTATTTT.